This is a list of T cell receptor beta chains from one sample in a study of siplizumab effects on memory and regulatory T cells. Sequencing was performed with immunoSEQ multiplex PCR; in TCRdb, only in-frame clones are kept and a portion is missing. This sample carries more than 90,000 clones, roughly 94% of them seen once, and the ten largest clones take around 1.5%. The sequencing sample was made of non-Treg CD4+ T cells sorted from blood. These TCRs come from a human donor in good health. CDR3s include the opening cysteine and the closing phenylalanine or tryptophan. Each record gives: V gene, J gene, clone size, D gene, CDR3 DNA, CDR3 protein. D genes are given only for firm matches. Some rows mark clone size as missing; the rest say once, few, many or name a class of expanded clone.

v_call: TRBV7-3; j_call: TRBJ2-1; clone_size: -; d_call: -; cdr3_nt: TGTGCCAGCAGCTTAAGCTACAATGAGCAGTTCTTC; cdr3_aa: CASSLSYNEQFF
v_call: TRBV28; j_call: TRBJ2-1; clone_size: -; d_call: -; cdr3_nt: TGTGCCAGCACCTCAGGATATGAGCAGTTCTTC; cdr3_aa: CASTSGYEQFF
v_call: TRBV6-1; j_call: TRBJ1-5; clone_size: once; d_call: -; cdr3_nt: TGTGCCAGCAGTGGGAATCAGCCCCAGCATTTT; cdr3_aa: CASSGNQPQHF
v_call: TRBV6-1; j_call: TRBJ2-2; clone_size: -; d_call: -; cdr3_nt: TGTGCCAGCAGTGAATACACCGGGGAGCTGTTTTTT; cdr3_aa: CASSEYTGELFF
v_call: TRBV28; j_call: TRBJ1-1; clone_size: -; d_call: -; cdr3_nt: TGTGCCAGCAGTTCCCGCCCTGAAGCTTTCTTT; cdr3_aa: CASSSRPEAFF
v_call: TRBV27; j_call: TRBJ1-2; clone_size: -; d_call: TRBD1; cdr3_nt: TGTGCCAGCAGTTCAACCTCGAGGGGGCCTCGGTATGGCTACACCTTC; cdr3_aa: CASSSTSRGPRYGYTF
v_call: TRBV19; j_call: TRBJ2-7; clone_size: once; d_call: -; cdr3_nt: TGTGCCAGTAGTTCTCACCAAGGGACCTACGAGCAGTACTTC; cdr3_aa: CASSSHQGTYEQYF
v_call: TRBV9; j_call: TRBJ1-5; clone_size: -; d_call: -; cdr3_nt: TGTGCCAGCAGCGTGACAGGAGGCAATCAGCCCCAGCATTTT; cdr3_aa: CASSVTGGNQPQHF
v_call: TRBV4-1; j_call: TRBJ2-7; clone_size: -; d_call: -; cdr3_nt: TGCGCCAGCAGCCAAGATCAGAGCTTCTCCTACGAGCAGTACTTC; cdr3_aa: CASSQDQSFSYEQYF
v_call: TRBV5-1; j_call: TRBJ2-1; clone_size: -; d_call: TRBD2; cdr3_nt: TGCGCCAGCAGCTTGGAAAGCGGGAGATGGGATGAGCAGTTCTTC; cdr3_aa: CASSLESGRWDEQFF